This T cell receptor (beta chain) was sequenced during a study of shared clonotypes between healthy human individuals. Study-wide results and limits: All-four-donor shared clonotypes had higher generation probabilities than non-shared clonotypes did.

The table came from immunoSEQ multiplex PCR; TCRdb's copy has only in-frame clones and leaves some out. The sample yields more than 2 million clones, 90% to 95% seen once. Regarding this clone: Antigen specificity is unknown.

Adult donors, all healthy and HIV-negative, had no recent acute infections or vaccinations. The CDR3 has 15 residues. CDR1 MNHEY and CDR2 SVGAGI come from the germline V gene. V was trimmed by 0 bases and J by 2 bases, leaving 8 bases between them. The sample was naive CD4+ T cells sorted from blood. Regarding subset: CD45RA+ positively selected. The sequence derives from a man aged 18 to 29 in good health. This rearrangement joins TRBV6-5 to TRBJ1-5; D gene ambiguous. CDR3 loop: CASSYSIRGNQPQHF. CDR3 bases: TGTGCCAGCAGTTACTCGATTCGGGGCAATCAGCCCCAGCATTTT.